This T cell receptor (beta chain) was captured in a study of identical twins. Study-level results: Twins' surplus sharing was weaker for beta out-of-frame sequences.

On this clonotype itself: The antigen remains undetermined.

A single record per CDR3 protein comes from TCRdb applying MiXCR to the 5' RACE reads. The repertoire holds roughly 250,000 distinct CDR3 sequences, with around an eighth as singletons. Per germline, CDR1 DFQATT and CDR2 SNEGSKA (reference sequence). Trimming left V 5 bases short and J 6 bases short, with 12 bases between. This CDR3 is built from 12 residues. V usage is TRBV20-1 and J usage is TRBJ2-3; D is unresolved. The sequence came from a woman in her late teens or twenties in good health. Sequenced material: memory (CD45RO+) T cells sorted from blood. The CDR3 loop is CSAFLSEDTQYF. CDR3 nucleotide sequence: TGCAGTGCTTTTCTCTCTGAGGATACGCAGTATTTT.